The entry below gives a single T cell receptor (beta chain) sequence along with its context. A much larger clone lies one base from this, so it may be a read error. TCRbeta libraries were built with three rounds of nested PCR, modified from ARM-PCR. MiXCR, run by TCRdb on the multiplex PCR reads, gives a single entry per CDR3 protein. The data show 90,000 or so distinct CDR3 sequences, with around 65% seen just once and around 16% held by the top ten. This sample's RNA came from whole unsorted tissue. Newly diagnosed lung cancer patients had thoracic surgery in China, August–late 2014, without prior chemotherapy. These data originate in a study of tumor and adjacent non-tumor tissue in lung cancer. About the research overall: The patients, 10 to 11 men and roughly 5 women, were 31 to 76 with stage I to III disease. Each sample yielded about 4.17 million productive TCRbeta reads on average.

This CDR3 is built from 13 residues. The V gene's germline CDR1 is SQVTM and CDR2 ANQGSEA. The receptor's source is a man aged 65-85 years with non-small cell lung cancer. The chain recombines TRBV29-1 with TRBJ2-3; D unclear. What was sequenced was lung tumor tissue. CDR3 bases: TGCAGCGTTGATGCGTCCGCGCCGGATATGCAGTATTTT. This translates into CSVDASAPDMQYF.